This TCR beta chain was documented in a study of neurological immune-mediated disorders. Study-level points and caveats: The multiple sclerosis repertoire cluster was not associated with any clinical or MRI feature, with the authors stating that larger cohorts are needed. The greatest TCR clonal expansion occurred in HTLV-1-associated myelopathy and the least in multiple sclerosis, which fell below healthy controls.

It was by 5'RACE with 10-nucleotide random UMIs that the cDNA was made. Each CDR3 protein gets one entry after TCRdb re-called the 5' RACE reads with MiXCR. The repertoire consists of more than 75,000 distinct CDR3 sequences, with 4.3% occurring once and the leading ten covering 5.7%. CDR3 length: 15 amino acids. Per the germline V gene, CDR1 is MNHNS and CDR2 is SASEGT. V was cut by 3 bases and J by 0 bases, with 11 bases left in between. Regarding time point: longitudinal time-point 3. This clonotype has ten or more counts. The target antigen is unknown. Sequenced input: PBMCs. The chain has TRBV6-1 and TRBJ1-2, with D unresolved. The sequence derives from a woman in her fifties or sixties with multiple sclerosis. CDR3 sequence reads: CASSDRGVTNYGYTF. In DNA form, the CDR3 reads TGTGCCAGCAGTGACCGGGGAGTTACTAACTATGGCTACACCTTC.